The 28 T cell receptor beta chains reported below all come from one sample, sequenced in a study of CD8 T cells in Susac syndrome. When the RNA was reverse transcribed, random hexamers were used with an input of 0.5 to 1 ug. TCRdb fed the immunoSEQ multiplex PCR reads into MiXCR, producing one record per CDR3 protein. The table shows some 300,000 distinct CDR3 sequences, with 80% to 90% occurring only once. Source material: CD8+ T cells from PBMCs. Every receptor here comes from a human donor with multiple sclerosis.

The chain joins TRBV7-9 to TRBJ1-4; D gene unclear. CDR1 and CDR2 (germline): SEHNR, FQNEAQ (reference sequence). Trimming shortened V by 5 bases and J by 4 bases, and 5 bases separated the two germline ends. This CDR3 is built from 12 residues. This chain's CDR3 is CASSPNNEKLFF. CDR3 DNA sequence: TGTGCCAGCAGCCCAAATAATGAAAAACTGTTTTTT.

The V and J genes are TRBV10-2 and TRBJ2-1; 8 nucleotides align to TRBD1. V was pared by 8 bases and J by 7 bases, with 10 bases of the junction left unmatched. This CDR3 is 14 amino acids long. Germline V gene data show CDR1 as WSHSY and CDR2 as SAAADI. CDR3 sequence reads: CASSRTGILNEQFF. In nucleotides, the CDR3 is TGCGCCAGCTCAAGGACAGGGATTCTAAATGAGCAGTTCTTC.

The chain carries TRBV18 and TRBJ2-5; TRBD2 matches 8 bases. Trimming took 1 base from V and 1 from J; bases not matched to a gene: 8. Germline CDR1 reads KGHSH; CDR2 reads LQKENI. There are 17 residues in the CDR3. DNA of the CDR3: TGTGCCAGCTCACCACGTGTTAGCGGGACCCCCCAAGAGACCCAGTACTTC. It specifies CASSPRVSGTPQETQYF.

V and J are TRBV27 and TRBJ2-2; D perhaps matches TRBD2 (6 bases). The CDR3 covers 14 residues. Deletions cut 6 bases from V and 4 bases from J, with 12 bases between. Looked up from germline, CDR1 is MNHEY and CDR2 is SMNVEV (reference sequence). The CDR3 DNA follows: TGTGCCAGCAGCCCATGGGGGGTCACCGGGGAGCTGTTTTTT. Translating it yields CASSPWGVTGELFF.

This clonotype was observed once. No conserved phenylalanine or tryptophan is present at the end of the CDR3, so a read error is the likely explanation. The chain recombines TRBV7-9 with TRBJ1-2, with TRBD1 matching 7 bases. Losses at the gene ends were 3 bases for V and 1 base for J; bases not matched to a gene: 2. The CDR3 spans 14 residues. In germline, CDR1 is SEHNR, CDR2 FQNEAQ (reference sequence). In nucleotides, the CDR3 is TGTGCCAGCAGCTTCCAGGGGGGTAACTATGGCTACACCTCC. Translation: CASSFQGGNYGYTS.

The DNA for the CDR3 is TGTGCCAGCAGCCACCGGACCTCGCGGGGAGAGACCCAGTACTTC. Translated: CASSHRTSRGETQYF. This chain joins TRBV7-9 and TRBJ2-5, with a possible D match to TRBD2 (6 bases). Germline values: CDR1 SEHNR, CDR2 FQNEAQ (reference sequence). The CDR3 contains 15 residues. The V end was cut by 5 bases, the J end by 4 bases, with 17 bases between.

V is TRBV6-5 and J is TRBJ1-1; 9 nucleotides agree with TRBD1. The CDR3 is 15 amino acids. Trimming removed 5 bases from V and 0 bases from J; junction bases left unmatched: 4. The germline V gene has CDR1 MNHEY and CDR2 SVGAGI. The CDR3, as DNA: TGTGCCAGCAGTCCGCGGACAGGGGTGAACACTGAAGCTTTCTTT. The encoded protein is CASSPRTGVNTEAFF.

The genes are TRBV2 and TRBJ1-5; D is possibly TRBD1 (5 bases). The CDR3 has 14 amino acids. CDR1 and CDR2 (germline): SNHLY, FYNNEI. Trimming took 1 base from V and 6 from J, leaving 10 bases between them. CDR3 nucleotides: TGTGCCAGCAGTGAAGTGGGGGGTGTTCAGCCCCAGCATTTT. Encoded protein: CASSEVGGVQPQHF.

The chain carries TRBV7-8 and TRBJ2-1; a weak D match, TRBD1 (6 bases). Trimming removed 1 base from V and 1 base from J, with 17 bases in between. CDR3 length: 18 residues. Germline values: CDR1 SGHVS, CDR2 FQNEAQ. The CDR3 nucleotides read TGTGCCAGCAGCTTAGGGCTGATAGGGGGAAGATCCTACAATGAGCAGTTCTTC. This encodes CASSLGLIGGRSYNEQFF.

CDR3 protein: CASSFAGTGELFF. The CDR3 DNA is TGTGCCAGCAGTTTCGCAGGCACCGGGGAGCTGTTTTTT. V gene TRBV28 combines with J gene TRBJ2-2; D is unresolved. Germline loops: CDR1 MDHEN, CDR2 SYDVKM. Trimming cost V 3 bases and J 4 bases, with 6 bases left between them. The CDR3 spans 13 residues.

The CDR3, as DNA: TGCGCCAGCAGCCATATACGGGGGGACAGTAACACCGGGGAGCTGTTTTTT. Translating gives CASSHIRGDSNTGELFF. This sequence joins TRBV5-1 and TRBJ2-2; D may be TRBD1 or TRBD2 (7 bases each). The V end lost 4 bases, the J end lost 2 bases, and 18 bases lay between the germline ends. Germline CDR1 reads SGHRS; CDR2 reads YFSETQ. The CDR3 is 17 residues long.

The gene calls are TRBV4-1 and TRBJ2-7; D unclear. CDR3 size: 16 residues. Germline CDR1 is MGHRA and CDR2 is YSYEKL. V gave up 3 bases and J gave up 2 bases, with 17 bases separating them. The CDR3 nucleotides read TGCGCCAGCAGCCATGGCGGCGCAGTCGCTACCTACGAGCAGTACTTC. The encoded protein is CASSHGGAVATYEQYF.

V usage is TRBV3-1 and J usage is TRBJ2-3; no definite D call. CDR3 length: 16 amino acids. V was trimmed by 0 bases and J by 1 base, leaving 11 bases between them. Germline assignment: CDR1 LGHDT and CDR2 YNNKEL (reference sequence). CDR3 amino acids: CASSQDFRSRTDTQYF. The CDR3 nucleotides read TGTGCCAGCAGCCAAGATTTCCGGAGCCGCACAGATACGCAGTATTTT.

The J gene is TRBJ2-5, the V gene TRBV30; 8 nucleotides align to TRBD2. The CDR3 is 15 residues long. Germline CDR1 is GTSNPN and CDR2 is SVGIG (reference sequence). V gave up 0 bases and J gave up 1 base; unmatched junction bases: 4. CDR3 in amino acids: CAWSVAGVFQETQYF. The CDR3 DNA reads TGTGCCTGGAGTGTAGCGGGGGTCTTCCAAGAGACCCAGTACTTC.

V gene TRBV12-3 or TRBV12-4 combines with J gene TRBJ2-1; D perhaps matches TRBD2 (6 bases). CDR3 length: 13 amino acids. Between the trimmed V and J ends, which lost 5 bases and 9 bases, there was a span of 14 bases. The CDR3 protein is CASSQGLIGEQFF. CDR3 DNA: TGTGCCAGCAGTCAGGGACTCATAGGTGAGCAGTTCTTC.

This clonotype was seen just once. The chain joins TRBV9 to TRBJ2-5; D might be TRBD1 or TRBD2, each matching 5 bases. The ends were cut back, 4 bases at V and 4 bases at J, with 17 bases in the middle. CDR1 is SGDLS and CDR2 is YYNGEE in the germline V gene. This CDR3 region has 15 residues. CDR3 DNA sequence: TGTGCCAGCAGCCCCCGGGACCTCTCCAGAGAGACCCAGTACTTC. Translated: CASSPRDLSRETQYF.

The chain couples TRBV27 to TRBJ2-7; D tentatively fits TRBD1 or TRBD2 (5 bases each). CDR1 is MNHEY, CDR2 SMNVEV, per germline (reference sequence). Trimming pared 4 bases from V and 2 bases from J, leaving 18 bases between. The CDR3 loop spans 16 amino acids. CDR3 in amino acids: CASSSSWGSNTYEQYF. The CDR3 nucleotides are TGTGCCAGCAGTTCGAGTTGGGGGAGTAATACCTACGAGCAGTACTTC.

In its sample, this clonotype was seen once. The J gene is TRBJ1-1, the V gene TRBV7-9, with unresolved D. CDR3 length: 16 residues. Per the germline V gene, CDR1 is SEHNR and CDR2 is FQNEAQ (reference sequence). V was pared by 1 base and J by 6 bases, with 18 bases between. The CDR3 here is CASSLGKVQRRPEAFF. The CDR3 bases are TGTGCCAGCAGCTTAGGAAAAGTACAGAGAAGGCCTGAAGCTTTCTTT.

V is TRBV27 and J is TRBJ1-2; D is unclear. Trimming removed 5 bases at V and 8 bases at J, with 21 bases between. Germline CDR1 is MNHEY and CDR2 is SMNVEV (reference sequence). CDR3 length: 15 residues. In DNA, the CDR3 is TGTGCCAGCAGTCCTTCTTATACCCCCCGTGGGGGCTACACCTTC. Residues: CASSPSYTPRGGYTF.

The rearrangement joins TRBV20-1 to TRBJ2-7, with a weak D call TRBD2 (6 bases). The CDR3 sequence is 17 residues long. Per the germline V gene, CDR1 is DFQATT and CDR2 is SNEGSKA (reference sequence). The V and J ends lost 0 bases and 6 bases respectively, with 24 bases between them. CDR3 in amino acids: CSAREKFRDSVRVEQYF. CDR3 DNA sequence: TGCAGTGCTAGAGAAAAATTTAGGGACTCCGTAAGGGTCGAGCAGTACTTC.

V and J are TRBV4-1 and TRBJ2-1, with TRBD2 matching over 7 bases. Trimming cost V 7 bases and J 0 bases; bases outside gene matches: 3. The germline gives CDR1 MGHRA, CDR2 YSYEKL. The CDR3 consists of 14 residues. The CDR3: CASTSGASYNEQFF. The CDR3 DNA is TGCGCCAGCACCAGCGGGGCCTCCTACAATGAGCAGTTCTTC.

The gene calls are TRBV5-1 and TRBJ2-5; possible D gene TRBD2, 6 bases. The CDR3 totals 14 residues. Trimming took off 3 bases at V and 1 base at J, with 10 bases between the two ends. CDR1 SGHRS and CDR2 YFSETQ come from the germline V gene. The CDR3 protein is CASSWEDTQETQYF. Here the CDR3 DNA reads TGCGCCAGCAGCTGGGAGGACACCCAAGAGACCCAGTACTTC.

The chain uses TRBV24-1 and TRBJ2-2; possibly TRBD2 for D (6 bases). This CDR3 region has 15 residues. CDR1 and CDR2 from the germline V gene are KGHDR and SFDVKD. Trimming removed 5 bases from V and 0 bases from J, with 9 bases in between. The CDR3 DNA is TGTGCCACCAGTGCAGCGGGTTCGAACACCGGGGAGCTGTTTTTT. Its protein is CATSAAGSNTGELFF.

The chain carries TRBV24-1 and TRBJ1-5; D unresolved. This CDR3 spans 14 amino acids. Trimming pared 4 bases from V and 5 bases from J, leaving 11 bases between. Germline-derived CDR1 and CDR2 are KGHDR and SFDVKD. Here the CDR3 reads CATSDLDGDQPQHF. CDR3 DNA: TGTGCCACCAGTGACTTGGACGGGGATCAGCCCCAGCATTTT.

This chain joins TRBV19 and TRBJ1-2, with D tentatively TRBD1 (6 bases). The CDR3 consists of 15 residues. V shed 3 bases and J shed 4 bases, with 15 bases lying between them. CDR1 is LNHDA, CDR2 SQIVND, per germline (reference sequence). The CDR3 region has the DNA TGTGCCAGTAGTATCACTGCAGGGGAGACCTATGGCTACACCTTC. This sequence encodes CASSITAGETYGYTF.

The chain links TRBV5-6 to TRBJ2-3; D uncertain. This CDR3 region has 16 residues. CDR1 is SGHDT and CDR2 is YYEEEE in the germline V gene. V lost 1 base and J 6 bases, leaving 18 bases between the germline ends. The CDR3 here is CASSLPPSPVRDTQYF. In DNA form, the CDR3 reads TGTGCCAGCAGCTTGCCCCCCTCCCCCGTGAGGGATACGCAGTATTTT.

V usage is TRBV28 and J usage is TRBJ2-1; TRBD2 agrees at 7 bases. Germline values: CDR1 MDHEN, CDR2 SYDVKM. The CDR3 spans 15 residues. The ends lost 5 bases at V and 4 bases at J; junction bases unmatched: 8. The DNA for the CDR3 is TGTGCCAGCAGTGTAACTAGCGAACCATACAATGAGCAGTTCTTC. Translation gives CASSVTSEPYNEQFF.

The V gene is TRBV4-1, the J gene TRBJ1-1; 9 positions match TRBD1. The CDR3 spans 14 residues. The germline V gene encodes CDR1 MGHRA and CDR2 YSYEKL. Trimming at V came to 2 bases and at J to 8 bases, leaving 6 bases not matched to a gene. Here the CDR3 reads CASSQRSGTGEAFF. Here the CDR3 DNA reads TGCGCCAGCAGCCAAAGGTCCGGGACAGGGGAAGCTTTCTTT.